A selection of T cell receptor beta chains follows, all from one sample in a study of low-dose radiotherapy and immunotherapy resistance in tumors. TCRdb redid the calling of the reads with MiXCR, one entry per CDR3 protein. Among around 64,000 distinct CDR3 sequences, about 26% were seen once, and the ten largest hold roughly 6.5%. The input for sequencing was PBMCs, taken before treatment. All receptors derive from a male donor with rectosigmoid adenocarcinoma. Both conserved end residues are trimmed from each CDR3. Not all rows give a size; the values are once, few, many and, for expanded clones, a class.

>TRBV10-2|many
ASSTGQGADTQY
>TRBV5-5|NA
ASSLAGTGTYEQY
>TRBV12-3/TRBV12-4|NA
ASSLVQGPSEQY
>TRBV28|NA
ASIEGGNQPQH
>TRBV12-3/TRBV12-4|many
ASSWTASSGANVLT
>TRBV5-8|NA
ASSDRSTDTQY
>TRBV18|many
ASSPRTVGALGTEAF
>TRBV7-8|many
ASSLGYGTDTQY
>TRBV7-9|NA
ASSSRDRGTNEQF
>TRBV7-2|NA
ASSSGTGANNSPLH
>TRBV6-6|NA
ASSLDRGIIAYEQY
>TRBV7-3|NA
ASSLTLGTGELFF
>TRBV19|NA
ASSGTGAGELF
>TRBV6-2/TRBV6-3|few
ASSLLSTNEQF
>TRBV20-1|many
SARRGQGQAEKLF
>TRBV2|many
ATGQDETQY
>TRBV7-2|many
ASSLGQNTEAF
>TRBV20-1|many
SARSGTEEQF
>TRBV6-2/TRBV6-3|NA
ASCSGYRGPGYT
>TRBV12-3/TRBV12-4|many
ASSRTWEQF
>TRBV5-4|NA
SSSLNSGAGRYT
>TRBV7-6|NA
ASSLSRTVVS
>TRBV6-1|many
ASSEFGTPLREQY
>TRBV7-2|many
ASSTGTGGTGELF
>TRBV5-1|many
ASSLTGIRSPLH
>TRBV28|many
ASSFPKGQETQY
>TRBV28|many
ASSRLDREQY
>TRBV28|many
ASTPQTLVTYEQY
>TRBV6-2/TRBV6-3|many
ASSYSGLPSEKLF
>TRBV29-1|NA
SVEPTSGSWYNEQF
>TRBV3-1|many
ASSQGPSQPQH
>TRBV12-3/TRBV12-4|many
ASSGGGGTDTQY
>TRBV6-2/TRBV6-3|many
ASSPYGEGNQPQH
>TRBV14|many
ASSQEGVVAGKNNEQF
>TRBV14|many
ASSQGLQYTYEQY
>TRBV2|many
ASNDRRGDEAF
>TRBV6-6|many
ASSFGDTYEQY
>TRBV26|few
ASSPGTGKQPQH
>TRBV11-2|many
ASSSDRGIAPLH
>TRBV7-2|many
ASSATGRKGEQY
>TRBV28|many
ASRYRQGANNSPLH
>TRBV6-2/TRBV6-3|many
ASQKGTAYQETQY
>TRBV24-1|many
ATRETGGAGELF
>TRBV29-1|once
SVRDGLNQPQH
>TRBV4-3|many
ASSQEIFGTGGIYGYT
>TRBV20-1|many
SARYEDVQH
>TRBV7-2|many
ASSSISVGARGETQY
>TRBV9|medium-sized
ASSRDRGSGANVLT
>TRBV12-3/TRBV12-4|many
ASSLAPGGKRNEQF
>TRBV5-1|many
ASSSPGLQTYEQY
>TRBV11-2|many
ASSLALAGGTDTQY
>TRBV30|many
AGVGETQY
>TRBV20-1|many
SARAGARNSPLH
>TRBV9|many
ASSGGRNSPLH
>TRBV6-1|many
ASNEAGGTQPQH
>TRBV6-5|many
ASSYSTAWSGANVLT
>TRBV28|NA
ASTPGPVGGNTIY